Included here is one TCR beta chain sequence, with context. The source of the sample is a study of blood T cell repertoires in COVID-19. Turning to the study itself: In each case, the material was cDNA or gDNA derived from T cells, B-cell-depleted T cells, or PBMCs.

Method: immunoSEQ multiplex PCR; TCRdb's copy keeps in-frame clones and lacks some. The sample lists approximately 200,000 clones, 80% to 90% occurring once. V shed 8 bases and J shed 6 bases, with 13 bases lying between them. Looked up from germline, CDR1 is SGHTA and CDR2 is FQGTGA. The CDR3 runs 13 residues. This receptor was obtained from a man in his 60s who had recovered from COVID-19. Sample: peripheral blood. The J gene is TRBJ2-2, the V gene TRBV7-3; possible D gene TRBD1, 6 bases. The CDR3 region has the DNA TGTGCCAGCGGGAACAGGGTGGCCGGGGAGCTGTTTTTT. Translating gives CASGNRVAGELFF.